Given below is one TCR beta chain in context. Its antigen specificity is not known. With the read ending 3 residues before the CDR3 end, the germline J gene is used to fill in that end. This entry comes from a study of T cells in women clearing cervical HPV infection listed by TCRdb under 2018. With respect to the entire study: The cases were 25 to 30 women with histologically confirmed HPV16-related CIN3 or worse, and 2 of these cases were invasive cancers. Blood from cases was collected at the visit at which the lesion was first identified, whereas blood from controls was collected once infection was no longer detected. The parent cohort enrolled roughly 9,400 women aged 18 or older in Guanacaste, Costa Rica, in about 1992 to 1995 and followed the women for less than nine years. Since only a few of the women had HLA typing available, the possibility that HLA type was acting as a confounder could not be ruled out. As quality controls, five blinded duplicates were added to each group, bringing the total to roughly 60 samples made up of 50 or so participants and 10 or so replicates. Cases had a median age of roughly 36 years and controls had a median age of about 37, with no significant differences in baseline characteristics. The approximately 25 controls were women who cleared a single incident HPV16 infection within 12 months without developing precancer or cancer. An exploratory proof-of-principle case-control study, nested within the Guanacaste HPV Natural History Study in Costa Rica, was conducted to compare TCR repertoires across cervical HPV16 outcomes. Cases were matched to controls by age within five years and by the year the sample was collected. Among cases, blood sampling occurred a median of 149 days after lesion detection, with an interquartile range of roughly 85 to 210 days.

TCR beta CDR3 regions were amplified by multiplex PCR using the immunoSEQ assay from an average of 1200 ng genomic DNA per sample. Primer bias was corrected in the assay by using a complete synthetic TCR repertoire to establish an amplification baseline. Amplicons were sequenced on the Illumina platform. The published analysis was carried out like this. Sequences were error-corrected by clustering with frequency ratios and a modified nearest-neighbor algorithm, then analyzed in the immunoSEQ Analyzer with IMGT gene definitions. TCR richness and evenness were averaged over 20 rarefaction repeats at each rarefaction depth, excluding samples with fewer sequences than the depth. Relative abundances of V, D and J genes were compared between groups using Wilcoxon rank sum tests, with FDR correction applied. For the blinded duplicates, the intraclass correlation was nearly 96% for TCR richness and averaged 76.4% across about 67 gene segments. TCRdb's version of the immuneACCESS table is confined to in-frame rearrangements and falls short of the full clone set. An unresolved V gene accounts for under half of the shortfall where checked; the remainder is of unknown origin. V, J and clone size were drawn from that table, and D and trimming were deduced from the DNA. The sample's clone listing holds over 25,000 clones. About a sixth of the sample comes from the top ten.

Every participant had a single incident cervical HPV16 infection, and prevalent HPV16 infections were excluded. Cervical HPV DNA was detected with MY09/MY11 PCR, and genotyping was done by dot-blot hybridization. Fifteen mL of heparinized blood were centrifuged, and the buffy coat was split into aliquots, frozen at -30 degrees C, and then kept at -80 degrees C. Genomic DNA was extracted from buffy coat specimens using QIAGEN kits. Unmatched junction bases come to 4, with V trimmed by 4 bases and J by 3 bases. CDR1 DFQATT and CDR2 SNEGSKA were looked up in the germline V gene (reference sequence). Counted from cysteine to phenylalanine, this CDR3 has 14 amino acids. Sequencing covers 33 bases of the CDR3, shown here with the frame starting at base 1. The research as a whole found: Because the number of T cells per sample was unknown, the richness differences could reflect varying T-cell content rather than repertoire biology. Cases had lower TRBV6-7 relative abundance than controls (about 0.1% versus 0.15%; Bonferroni P = 0.0008). Significantly higher TCR repertoire richness was observed in CIN3+ cases than in controls across sequencing depths, whereas no difference in evenness was found. Random forest classifiers that combined richness and V gene abundances separated cases from controls with an estimated AUC of less than 0.85. Because of the cross-sectional design, the study could not determine whether the associations came before infection or resulted from infection, and neither effector/memory subsets nor HPV-specific T cells were isolated.

The sequencing sample was made of blood buffy coat. The clonotype was recovered from a woman aged 18 to 75 with a cervical HPV16 infection that either progressed to CIN3+ or cleared (not recorded which). This sequence uses TRBV20-1 and TRBJ2-3; TRBD1 aligns with 10 central bases. The CDR3 amino acid sequence is: CSAIPGQGTDTQYF. The part of the CDR3 DNA that was read is TGCAGTGCTATACCGGGACAGGGGACAGATACG.